The 14 T cell receptor beta chains in this list originate from one sample, sequenced in a study of human CD8 memory T cell subsets. UMI-labeled 5' RACE was used, and it produced the TCR beta libraries. For each CDR3 protein, TCRdb gives one entry from its re-call of the 5' RACE reads, without DNA. The sample totals over 5,500 distinct CDR3 sequences. The material sequenced was CD8+ T cells from PBMCs. These TCRs come from a human donor in good health.

The J gene is TRBJ2-1, the V gene TRBV7-9; the TRBD1 assignment by TCRdb is unverifiable without DNA. CDR3 length: 13 amino acids. CDR1 and CDR2 from the germline V gene are SEHNR and FQNEAQ (reference sequence). CDR3: CASSLRTGYEQFF.

This chain uses TRBV6-6 with TRBJ2-1. Germline-derived CDR1 and CDR2 are MNHNY and SVGAGI (reference sequence). This CDR3 has 14 amino acids. The CDR3 spells CASSYSRLNNEQFF.

The chain joins TRBV2 to TRBJ1-5; TCRdb gives TRBD1 as the D gene, but with no DNA this cannot be confirmed. The CDR3 length is 15 residues. Germline loops: CDR1 SNHLY, CDR2 FYNNEI. The CDR3 reads CASSPNQGFYQPQHF. Drawing the rest from reference TRBV2 and TRBJ1-5, the complete variable domain is EPEVTQTPSHQVTQMGQEVILRCVPISNHLYFYWYRQILGQKVEFLVSFYNNEISEKSEIFDDQFSVERPDGSNFTLKIRSTKLEDSAMYFCASSPNQGFYQPQHFGDGTRLSIL.

This chain joins TRBV4-1 and TRBJ1-2; TCRdb returns TRBD1, unconfirmable since there is no DNA. The V gene's germline CDR1 is MGHRA and CDR2 YSYEKL. The CDR3 length is 14 residues. This chain's CDR3 is CASSPQGSVDGYTF.

This clonotype registers medium-sized by frequency. The chain is built from TRBV10-3 and TRBJ2-7; the D call of TRBD1 rests on TCRdb alone, since no DNA is present to check it. Germline CDR1 ENHRY, CDR2 SYGVKD. CDR3 size: 13 residues. The CDR3 reads CAISDREGYEQYF.

The chain links TRBV11-2 to TRBJ2-1; absent DNA, TCRdb's TRBD2 call cannot be checked. Germline V gives CDR1 SGHAT, CDR2 FQNNGV. The CDR3 has 15 residues. The CDR3 is CASSKLAGSYNEQFF.

The gene calls are TRBV18 and TRBJ2-7. CDR1 and CDR2 from the germline V gene are KGHSH and LQKENI. The CDR3 runs to 15 residues. CDR3 sequence: CASSPQGQSSYEQYF.

V is TRBV11-2 and J is TRBJ2-7. This CDR3 contains 14 residues. Germline V gene lookup returns CDR1 SGHAT and CDR2 FQNNGV. CDR3 sequence reads: CASSLDLTPYEQYF.

Here the CDR3 reads CASSIGPGPAGGNTIYF. This chain links TRBV27 with TRBJ1-3; the TCRdb D gene call, TRBD1, has no DNA to confirm it. CDR1 is MNHEY, CDR2 SMNVEV, per germline (reference sequence). The CDR3 has 17 residues.

The gene calls are TRBV5-1 and TRBJ2-1. CDR3 length: 14 amino acids. Germline values: CDR1 SGHRS, CDR2 YFSETQ. Here the CDR3 reads CASRVTSSYNEQFF.

Measured by frequency, this clonotype is medium-sized. The chain is built from TRBV6-6 and TRBJ2-5. CDR1 is MNHNY, CDR2 SVGAGI, per germline (reference sequence). The CDR3 is made up of 13 amino acids. This CDR3 reads CASSYTYQETQYF.

This chain joins TRBV28 and TRBJ1-5; the TRBD1 assignment by TCRdb is unverifiable without DNA. The CDR3 is 15 amino acids. From germline, CDR1 is MDHEN and CDR2 SYDVKM. CDR3 loop: CAISGQGAERQPQHF. The variable domain in full, with the rest retrieved from reference TRBV28 and TRBJ1-5, is DVKVTQSSRYLVKRTGEKVFLECVQDMDHENMFWYRQDPGLGLRLIYFSYDVKMKEKGDIPEGYSVSREKKERFSLILESASTNQTSMYLCAISGQGAERQPQHFGDGTRLSIL.

The J gene is TRBJ2-3, the V gene TRBV27; the TRBD2 assignment by TCRdb is unverifiable without DNA. The germline CDR1 and CDR2 sequences are MNHEY and SMNVEV (reference sequence). The CDR3 runs to 15 residues. CDR3 protein: CASRLWAGDANTQYF.

The V call is TRBV20-1, the J call TRBJ2-7; TCRdb reports TRBD2, a call that lacks DNA to check it against. The CDR3 contains 14 residues. Germline CDR1 DFQATT, CDR2 SNEGSKA (reference sequence). The CDR3 here is CSAAAGADPYEQYF.